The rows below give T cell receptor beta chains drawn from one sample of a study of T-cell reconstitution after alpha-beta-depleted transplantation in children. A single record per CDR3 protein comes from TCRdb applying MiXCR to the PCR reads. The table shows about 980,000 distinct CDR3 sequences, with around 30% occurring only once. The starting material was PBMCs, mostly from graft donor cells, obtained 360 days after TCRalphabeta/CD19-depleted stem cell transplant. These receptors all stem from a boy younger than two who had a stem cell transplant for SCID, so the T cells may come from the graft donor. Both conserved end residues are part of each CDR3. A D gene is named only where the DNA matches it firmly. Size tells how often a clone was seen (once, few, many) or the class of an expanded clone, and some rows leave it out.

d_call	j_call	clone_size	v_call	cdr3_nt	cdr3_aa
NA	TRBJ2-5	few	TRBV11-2	TGTGCCAGCAGCTTAGCTGGGGCTGGAAGGTCCCAGTACTTC	CASSLAGAGRSQYF
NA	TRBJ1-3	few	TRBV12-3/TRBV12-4	TGTGCCAGCAGTTTGCGGGTTGCTGGAAACACCATATATTTT	CASSLRVAGNTIYF
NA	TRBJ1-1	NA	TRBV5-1	TGCGCCAGCAGCTTGTCCGGGGGGGCCAACACTGAAGCTTTCTTT	CASSLSGGANTEAFF
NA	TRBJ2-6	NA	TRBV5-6	TGTGCCAGCAGCTTCAGCCAAGGGGCGGTCACTGGGGCCAACGTCCTGACTTTC	CASSFSQGAVTGANVLTF
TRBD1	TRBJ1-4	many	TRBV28	TGTGCCAGCAGTCCGACGACAGGGGGCTTGGGAAAACTGTTTTTT	CASSPTTGGLGKLFF
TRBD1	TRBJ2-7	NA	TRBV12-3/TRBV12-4	TGTGCCAGCAGCCCCGCCGGGACAGGGGCCCACGAGCAGTACTTC	CASSPAGTGAHEQYF
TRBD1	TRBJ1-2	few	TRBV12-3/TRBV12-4	TGTGCCAGCAGTGTAGAAAAAGGACAGGCCTATGGCTACACCTTC	CASSVEKGQAYGYTF
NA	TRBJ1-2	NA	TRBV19	TGTGCCAGTAACTTCGGGACATATGGCTACACCTTC	CASNFGTYGYTF
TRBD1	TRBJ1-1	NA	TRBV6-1	TGTGCCAGCACCAAGGACAGGGGCTTAGGGAACACTGAAGCTTTCTTT	CASTKDRGLGNTEAFF
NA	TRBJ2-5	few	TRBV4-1	TGCGCCAGCAGCCAACCACCTTTCCGGGCCGATCGGACCCAGTACTTC	CASSQPPFRADRTQYF
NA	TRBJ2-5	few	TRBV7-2	TGTGCCAGCAGCTACAAGACACCGAGGATCCAGTACTTC	CASSYKTPRIQYF
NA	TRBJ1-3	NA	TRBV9	TGTGCCAGCAGCGAACACAAGGCCCTCTCTGGAAACACCATATATTTT	CASSEHKALSGNTIYF
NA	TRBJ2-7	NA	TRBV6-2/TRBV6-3	TGTGCCAGCAGTTACTCGATTAGGGGGAACTCCTACGAGCAGTACTTC	CASSYSIRGNSYEQYF
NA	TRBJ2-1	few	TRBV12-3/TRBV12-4	TGTGCCAGCAGCGCGCCTAGGCCATACAATGAGCAGTTCTTC	CASSAPRPYNEQFF
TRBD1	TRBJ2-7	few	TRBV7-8	TGTGCCAGCAGCTCCGCGACAGGGGGCATGAAGCAGTACTTC	CASSSATGGMKQYF
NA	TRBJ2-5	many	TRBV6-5	TGTGCCAGCAGTTACTCGTCTTCTGCGACAGAGACCCAGTACTTC	CASSYSSSATETQYF
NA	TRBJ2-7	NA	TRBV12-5	TGTGCTAGTGGCCCGCCAAAGGCAGGGACCACCGAGCAGTACTTC	CASGPPKAGTTEQYF
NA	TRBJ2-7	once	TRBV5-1	TGCGCCAGCAGCTTGTATGACAGGACCTACGAGCAGTACTTC	CASSLYDRTYEQYF